The entry below gives a single T cell receptor beta chain sequence along with its context. Repertoires were generated with immunoSEQ multiplex PCR, while TCRdb's copy carries only in-frame clones and drops some. The sample consists of 100,000 or so clones, approximately 96% of them appearing once. This sample was taken from a study of technical replicates of blood from a handful of donors. This CDR3 has 12 residues. Germline lookup yields CDR1 SGHVS and CDR2 FNYEAQ. V was trimmed by 5 bases and J by 9 bases, leaving 13 bases between them. The chain is built from TRBV7-6 and TRBJ1-1; D possibly corresponds to TRBD1 (6 bases). The sequence came from a human donor in good health. The source material was T cells isolated from PBMCs. This CDR3 is CASSPTTGKAFF. CDR3 in DNA: TGTGCCAGCAGCCCAACGACAGGTAAAGCTTTCTTT.